A selection of T cell receptor beta chains follows, all from one sample in a study of shared T cell receptors in the human thymus. Clones were read by immunoSEQ multiplex PCR, and TCRdb kept only the in-frame ones, dropping some. Here the sample spans hundreds of thousands of clones, about 90% being singletons. Another study also made use of these data, one on human thymus T cells.

Input material: thymocytes. These TCRs come from a boy under three years old with a congenital heart defect. Both conserved end residues are part of each CDR3. Each record gives: clone size, D gene, V gene, J gene, CDR3 DNA, CDR3 protein. The D gene is left open where the match is weak. Rows give clone size only sometimes, using once, few, many, or a class for an expanded clone.

few	-	TRBV27	TRBJ2-1	TGTGCCAGCAGTTTATCGTCGCGTCATGAGCAGTTCTTC	CASSLSSRHEQFF
-	-	TRBV9	TRBJ1-2	TGTGCCAGCAGCGTAGTAGATGATATGAGTGGGCAGGGTAGCCATGGCTACACCTTC	CASSVVDDMSGQGSHGYTF
-	-	TRBV5-6	TRBJ2-3	TGTGCCAGCAGCTTGTCGGGGAGCACAGATACGCAGTATTTT	CASSLSGSTDTQYF
-	TRBD2	TRBV27	TRBJ2-6	TGTGCCAGCACTACTAGCGGAATAACTGGGGCCAACGTCCTGACTTTC	CASTTSGITGANVLTF
-	-	TRBV5-1	TRBJ2-1	TGCGCCAGCAGCTTGGGCCTAGATGCCTACAATGAGCAGTTCTTC	CASSLGLDAYNEQFF
-	TRBD2	TRBV30	TRBJ2-3	TGTGCCTGGGACCCTAGCGGGGCTGACGATACGCAGTATTTT	CAWDPSGADDTQYF
-	-	TRBV7-2	TRBJ1-2	TGTGCCAGCAGCTTCGGGGGATACTATGGCTACACCTTC	CASSFGGYYGYTF
-	-	TRBV18	TRBJ1-5	TGTGCCAGCTCGAACCGACAGGAACATAATCAGCCCCAGCATTTT	CASSNRQEHNQPQHF
-	-	TRBV5-4	TRBJ2-5	TGTGCCAGCAGCTTGGGACGGACAGTCCAAGAGACCCAGTACTTC	CASSLGRTVQETQYF
-	-	TRBV5-1	TRBJ1-1	TGCGCCAGCAGCTTGCCACAGGAGAACTCCTTAGGGAACACTGAAGCTTTCTTT	CASSLPQENSLGNTEAFF
-	TRBD1	TRBV28	TRBJ1-6	TGTGCCAGCAGCCTCCGGGACAGCCAGAGCTCCTATAATTCACCCCTCCACTTT	CASSLRDSQSSYNSPLHF
few	-	TRBV6-1	TRBJ1-1	TGTGCCTCGACTGCTTTGAACACTGAAGCTTTCTTT	CASTALNTEAFF
-	TRBD1	TRBV5-6	TRBJ1-6	TGTGCCAGCAGCGTGAGGACAGGGGAAAGATCCTATAATTCCCCCCTCCACTTT	CASSVRTGERSYNSPLHF
-	-	TRBV28	TRBJ1-1	TGTGCCAGCAGTTTATGCTATCCGTTAGATTTGAACACTGAAGCTTTCTTT	CASSLCYPLDLNTEAFF
-	-	TRBV23-1	TRBJ2-4	TGCGCCAGCAGTCACCTCAACAGGGAGTGGAGAAACATTCAGTACTTC	CASSHLNREWRNIQYF
-	TRBD2	TRBV6-5	TRBJ2-3	TGTGCCAGCAGGATACTAGCGGGCACAGATACGCAGTATTTT	CASRILAGTDTQYF
-	-	TRBV6-1	TRBJ1-5	TGTGCCAGCAGTGAAAGGGTCTGGTTCGGGGGGGGCTTACAGCCCCAGCATTTT	CASSERVWFGGGLQPQHF
-	TRBD2	TRBV12-5	TRBJ2-1	TGTGCTAGTGGTTTTTCGGGACTAGCGGAGGGAGGTGAGCAGTTCTTC	CASGFSGLAEGGEQFF
-	TRBD2	TRBV13	TRBJ2-2	TGTGCCAGCAGCCTCGGGCTAGCGGAGAGTGGGGGGAACACCGGGGAGCTGTTTTTT	CASSLGLAESGGNTGELFF
few	-	TRBV5-1	TRBJ2-7	TGCGCCAGCAGCTTGAGGGACATTACCTACGAGCAGTACTTC	CASSLRDITYEQYF
-	TRBD1	TRBV11-2	TRBJ2-7	TGTGCCAGCAGCCACCGGTGGGACAGGCAAAACTTC	CASSHRWDRQNF
once	-	TRBV18	TRBJ2-5	TGTGCCAGCTCATCGCAGGGGCCTGGGGAGACCCAGTACTTC	CASSSQGPGETQYF
-	TRBD1	TRBV2	TRBJ2-2	TGTGCCAGCAGTGGGACAGGGGGGAACACCGGGGAGCTGTTTTTT	CASSGTGGNTGELFF
-	-	TRBV4-1	TRBJ1-1	TGCGCCAGCAGCAGACCCCGCGGCTCAGGGGTTAACACTGAAGCTTTCTTT	CASSRPRGSGVNTEAFF
-	-	TRBV6-6	TRBJ2-1	TGTGCCAGCAGCCACCCCGGGGGAAGCTCCTACAATGAGCAGTTCTTC	CASSHPGGSSYNEQFF
few	-	TRBV18	TRBJ1-2	TGTGCCAGCTCACCCCCGACTGCTAACTATGGCTACACCTTC	CASSPPTANYGYTF
-	TRBD1	TRBV2	TRBJ2-7	TGTGCCAGCAGTGAAGTGTGCCTGGACAGGGGGCTCTACGAGCAGTACTTC	CASSEVCLDRGLYEQYF
-	TRBD1	TRBV28	TRBJ2-7	TGTGCCAGCAGTTTTGTCCCGACAGGGAGATACGAGCAGTACTTC	CASSFVPTGRYEQYF
-	-	TRBV4-1	TRBJ2-3	TGCGCCAGCAGCTCAATCCCGGGTACGCAGTATTTT	CASSSIPGTQYF
-	TRBD1	TRBV27	TRBJ1-6	TGTGCCAGCTCCCTTAGGGGGCTCTCACCCCTCCACTTT	CASSLRGLSPLHF
-	TRBD1	TRBV28	TRBJ1-3	TGTGCCAGCAGTTTCCGGGACAGGGGATCCGCATCTGGAAACACCATATATTTT	CASSFRDRGSASGNTIYF
-	-	TRBV7-6	TRBJ2-1	TGTGCCAGCAGCTTAGCGGGTACCCAGCCCTCGGGGAATGAGCAGTTCTTC	CASSLAGTQPSGNEQFF
once	-	TRBV6-6	TRBJ1-1	TGTGCCAGCAGTAACACAGGGTGGGGAACTGAAGCTTTCTTT	CASSNTGWGTEAFF
-	-	TRBV6-5	TRBJ2-5	TGTGCCAGCAGAAGCACAGCCCTCCAAGAGACCCAGTACTTC	CASRSTALQETQYF
-	TRBD1	TRBV7-9	TRBJ2-1	TGTGCCAGCAGCCCACCTCCTGAGGGACAGGGTATATTTGATGAGCAGTTCTTC	CASSPPPEGQGIFDEQFF
-	-	TRBV28	TRBJ2-1	TGTGCCAGCAGCCTTTCGTCCGCGAATGAGCAGTTCTTC	CASSLSSANEQFF
-	TRBD2	TRBV27	TRBJ2-7	TGTGCCAGCAGTACCAGGCTAGCGGACCTCTACGAGCAGTACTTC	CASSTRLADLYEQYF
-	-	TRBV15	TRBJ1-1	TGTGCCACCAGCAGAGAAGAGAGTGAAGCTTTCTTT	CATSREESEAFF
once	-	TRBV11-2	TRBJ2-5	TGTGCCAGCAGCTTAGTTCATTTGGGGGCCGCAAAGACCCAGTACTTC	CASSLVHLGAAKTQYF
once	-	TRBV5-6	TRBJ1-6	TGTGCCAGCAGCTTGGAAGTCTCTGGACTCACGGGGAGAAATTCACCCCTCCACTTT	CASSLEVSGLTGRNSPLHF
-	TRBD2	TRBV5-5	TRBJ2-1	TGTGCCAGCAGCTTGGCCAGGGGACTAGCGGGTTACAATGAGCAGTTCTTC	CASSLARGLAGYNEQFF
-	-	TRBV30	TRBJ1-1	TGTGCCTGGAGTGTACGGCCCCCCTGGGCCACTGAAGCTTTCTTT	CAWSVRPPWATEAFF
-	-	TRBV5-6	TRBJ2-3	TGTGCCAGCAGCTTAATAGTAGGGGGGGAGCGCACAGATACGCAGTATTTT	CASSLIVGGERTDTQYF
-	TRBD2	TRBV5-4	TRBJ2-2	TGTGCCAGCAGCTTTAAAGGGACTAGCCCCCCTCTAACCGGGGAGCTGTTTTTT	CASSFKGTSPPLTGELFF
-	TRBD2	TRBV27	TRBJ2-1	TGTGCCAGCTCCCATAGCGGGGGAATCTACAATGAGCAGTTCTTC	CASSHSGGIYNEQFF
-	-	TRBV7-8	TRBJ1-2	TGTGCCAGCAGCCTTCGGACAATAAGCCCGACTAACTATGGCTACACCTTC	CASSLRTISPTNYGYTF
-	-	TRBV5-1	TRBJ2-5	TGCGCCAGCAGCTTGGGGGGCCACAGGGAAAGGGAGACCCAGTACTTC	CASSLGGHRERETQYF
-	TRBD1	TRBV10-3	TRBJ1-1	TGTGCCATCAGAGCCGGACAGGGCAAAAACACTGAAGCTTTCTTT	CAIRAGQGKNTEAFF
-	-	TRBV11-3	TRBJ2-2	TGTGCCAGCAGCCCCTCCCCCCCTGGACAGCCCGGGGAGCTGTTTTTT	CASSPSPPGQPGELFF
-	-	TRBV4-3	TRBJ2-3	TGCGCCAGCAGCCATCTACCCACCGCAGATACGCAGTATTTT	CASSHLPTADTQYF
few	TRBD1	TRBV4-1	TRBJ1-6	TGCGCCAGCAGCCAAGATGGGGACAGGGTGGGAAATTCACCCCTCCACTTT	CASSQDGDRVGNSPLHF
-	TRBD2	TRBV10-2	TRBJ2-1	TGCGCCAGCAGGGGGACTAGCGGGAGTGGTGAGCAGTTCTTC	CASRGTSGSGEQFF
-	TRBD1	TRBV6-1	TRBJ2-7	TGTGCCAGCACCACGGACAGGGCAGGCTACGAGCAGTACTTC	CASTTDRAGYEQYF